This T cell receptor beta chain was recovered during a study of a mutant IDH1 vaccine in newly diagnosed glioma. About the research overall: Vaccine administration was initiated 4-6 weeks following radiotherapy alone, or with temozolomide cycles. Patients had received radiotherapy, temozolomide, or both previously, most receiving both.

V dropped 1 base and J dropped 2 bases, with 15 bases sitting between them. The CDR3 length is 17 residues. The germline V gene encodes CDR1 SEHNR and CDR2 FQNEAQ (reference sequence). Data came from immunoSEQ multiplex PCR; TCRdb stores just in-frame clones and leaves some out. Of around 50,000 clones in the sample, around three fifths were seen once. Study conclusions and caveats: Pseudoprogression seemingly bore no relation to changes in top peripheral T cell clonotypes.

Of note for this clone: Its antigen is unidentified.

Documented time point: week 47, end of study. Topical imiquimod accompanied each vaccine dose, which consisted of 300 ug of mutant IDH1 20-mer peptide. Vaccination of patients was performed eight times, in weeks 1, 3, 5, 7, 11, 15, 19 and 23. Material: peripheral blood mononuclear cells (PBMCs), obtained from a glioma patient whose treatment included an IDH1 peptide vaccine. This TCR derives from a man in his forties with glioma. Some clones in this sample may be carry-over from other donors' samples. The chain uses TRBV7-9 and TRBJ2-1, with TRBD2 as a possible D gene (6 bases). The CDR3 DNA is TGTGCCAGCAGCTTAGGGCGGCGGGACGCAGCCTACAATGAGCAGTTCTTC. Translating it yields CASSLGRRDAAYNEQFF.